These 7 T cell receptor beta chains were all obtained from the same sample, sequenced in a study of blood T cell repertoires in COVID-19. Using immunoSEQ multiplex PCR, the repertoire was profiled, and TCRdb retains in-frame clones only, with some absent. The sample lists around 140,000 clones, roughly 86% occurring once. The specimen was peripheral blood. The receptors here all came from a woman aged 60-75 years with acute or convalescent COVID-19.

The table lists this clone with a few counts. The chain recombines TRBV28 with TRBJ1-2; D perhaps matches TRBD1 (6 bases). The V end was cut by 7 bases, the J end by 4 bases, with 19 bases between. This CDR3 has 15 residues. CDR1 is MDHEN and CDR2 is SYDVKM in the germline V gene. CDR3 sequence (DNA): TGTGCCAGCATCCCGTTCAGGGGATGGGGCTATGGCTACACCTTC. This codes for CASIPFRGWGYGYTF.

V usage is TRBV5-6 and J usage is TRBJ1-2, with D possibly being TRBD1 (5 bases). V shed 0 bases and J shed 2 bases, with 11 bases lying between them. This CDR3 spans 15 amino acids. Germline loops: CDR1 SGHDT, CDR2 YYEEEE. This chain's CDR3 is CASSLAARVNYGYTF. As DNA, the CDR3 is TGTGCCAGCAGCTTGGCGGCCAGGGTGAACTATGGCTACACCTTC.

The chain couples TRBV29-1 to TRBJ2-4; no definite D call. The germline V and J ends were trimmed by 4 bases and 7 bases, with 11 bases remaining between them. The CDR3 extends over 12 amino acids. CDR1 and CDR2 (germline): SQVTM, ANQGSEA. The DNA of the CDR3 is TGCAGCGTTGTGGGCACGTGGAACATTCAGTACTTC. It codes for CSVVGTWNIQYF.

The chain has TRBV21-1 and TRBJ2-1; the table's D call of TRBD2 was not tested on the DNA. TRBV21-1 is classified as a pseudogene. CDR3 length: 13 residues. The CDR3 loop reads CASTTLTYNEQFF. The DNA for the CDR3 is TGTGCCAGCACCACCCTAACCTACAATGAGCAGTTCTTC.

The chain joins TRBV3-1 (or the pseudogene TRBV3-2) to TRBJ2-3; D unclear. Germline loops: CDR1 LGHDT, CDR2 YNNKEL (reference sequence). The CDR3 sequence is 13 residues long. V was clipped by 2 bases and J by 6 bases, with 9 bases between them. The CDR3 nucleotides read TGTGCCAGCAGCCAACCCCCACGGGATACGCAGTATTTT. Encoded protein: CASSQPPRDTQYF.

J is TRBJ1-4 and V is TRBV27, with 7 bases that match TRBD1. Looked up from germline, CDR1 is MNHEY and CDR2 is SMNVEV (reference sequence). CDR3 size: 13 residues. The ends lost 10 bases at V and 0 bases at J; junction bases unmatched: 2. CDR3 in amino acids: CATQGATNEKLFF. CDR3 sequence (DNA): TGTGCCACCCAGGGGGCAACTAATGAAAAACTGTTTTTT.

This clone has just one count. This chain links TRBV5-4 with TRBJ2-7; 12 nucleotides match TRBD2. The CDR3 sequence is 14 residues long. The germline V gene encodes CDR1 SGHNT and CDR2 YYREEE (reference sequence). V was clipped by 4 bases and J by 4 bases; unmatched bases: 3. CDR3 loop: CASSRGTSGYEQYF. The CDR3 region has the DNA TGTGCCAGCAGCCGAGGGACTAGCGGGTACGAGCAGTACTTC.